This T cell receptor beta chain was captured by sequencing in a study of blood T cell repertoires in COVID-19. For the study at large: Specimens from acute and convalescent COVID-19 originated in the United States, Italy and Spain.

The CDR3 runs 14 residues. CDR1 is LGHDT and CDR2 is YNNKEL in the germline V gene (reference sequence). The V segment lost 7 bases and the J segment 6 bases; nucleotides outside the gene matches: 10. TCRdb's copy holds only in-frame clones and misses some; the assay was immunoSEQ multiplex PCR. The table has approximately 180,000 clones, roughly 85% seen once. The TCR originated in a man aged 55 to 70 with acute or convalescent COVID-19. Sample: peripheral blood. The chain couples TRBV3-1 (or the pseudogene TRBV3-2) to TRBJ1-1; 8 nucleotides line up with TRBD1. The CDR3: CASTLQGAAAEAFF. CDR3 coding DNA: TGTGCCAGCACCTTGCAGGGGGCGGCGGCTGAAGCTTTCTTT.